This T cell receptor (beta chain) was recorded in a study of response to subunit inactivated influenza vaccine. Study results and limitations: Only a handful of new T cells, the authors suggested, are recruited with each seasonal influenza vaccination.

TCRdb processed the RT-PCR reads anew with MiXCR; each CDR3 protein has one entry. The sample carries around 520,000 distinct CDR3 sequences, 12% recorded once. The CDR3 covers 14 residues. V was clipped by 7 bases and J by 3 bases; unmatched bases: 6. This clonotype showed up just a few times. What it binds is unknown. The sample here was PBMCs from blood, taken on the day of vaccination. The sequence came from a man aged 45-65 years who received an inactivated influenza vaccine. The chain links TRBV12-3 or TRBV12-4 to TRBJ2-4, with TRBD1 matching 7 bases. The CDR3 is CASTNGTVKNIQYF. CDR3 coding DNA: TGTGCCAGCACCAATGGGACAGTCAAAAACATTCAGTACTTC.